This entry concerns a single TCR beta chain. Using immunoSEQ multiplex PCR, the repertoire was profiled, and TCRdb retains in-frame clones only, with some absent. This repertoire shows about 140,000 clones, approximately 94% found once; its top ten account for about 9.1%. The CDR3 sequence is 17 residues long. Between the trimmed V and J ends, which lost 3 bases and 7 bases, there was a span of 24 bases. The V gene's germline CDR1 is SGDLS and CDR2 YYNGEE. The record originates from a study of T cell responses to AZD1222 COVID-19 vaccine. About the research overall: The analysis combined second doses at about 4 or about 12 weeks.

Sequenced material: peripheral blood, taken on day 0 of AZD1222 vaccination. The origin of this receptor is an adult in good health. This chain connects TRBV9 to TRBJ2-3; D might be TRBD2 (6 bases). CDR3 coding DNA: TGTGCCAGCAGCGAGGACCCAGGAGGGACCAATCTCAATACGCAGTATTTT. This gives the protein CASSEDPGGTNLNTQYF.